These T cell receptor beta chains were read from a single sample in a study of blood T cells in healthy people across ages. TCRdb processed the 5' RACE reads anew with MiXCR; each CDR3 protein has one entry. The table shows about 640,000 distinct CDR3 sequences, with about 30% occurring only once. The sequenced material came from blood. The receptors were gathered from a woman of 80 years or more in good health. The CDR3 runs from the conserved cysteine through the conserved F or W. The D gene is left open where the match is weak. Clone size appears in some rows only: once, few, many, or a class for an expanded clone.

D gene	V gene	clone size	J gene	CDR3 length	CDR3 protein	CDR3 DNA
-	TRBV5-1	once	TRBJ1-1	16	CASSLGLGHSNTEAFF	TGCGCCAGCAGCTTGGGGCTCGGACACTCGAACACTGAAGCTTTCTTT
-	TRBV7-9	few	TRBJ1-1	13	CASSATGTREAFF	TGTGCCAGCAGCGCAACAGGGACTCGTGAAGCTTTCTTT
-	TRBV28	many	TRBJ2-7	11	CASCEGYEQYF	TGTGCCAGCTGCGAGGGCTACGAGCAGTACTTC
-	TRBV20-1	many	TRBJ1-1	13	CSVGTSLNTEAFF	TGCAGTGTGGGGACATCTCTGAACACTGAAGCTTTCTTT
TRBD1	TRBV28	few	TRBJ1-5	15	CASSNRGDSNQPQHF	TGTGCCAGCAGTAACAGGGGCGATAGCAATCAGCCCCAGCATTTT
TRBD2	TRBV12-3/TRBV12-4	-	TRBJ2-6	24	CASSLEVGGRGTSGGSSGANVLTF	TGTGCCAGCAGTTTAGAGGTCGGGGGGCGTGGGACTAGCGGGGGCTCCTCTGGGGCCAACGTCCTGACTTTC
TRBD2	TRBV7-2	-	TRBJ2-5	16	CASSRAGGRYQETQYF	TGTGCCAGCAGCCGCGCCGGCGGGAGGTACCAAGAGACCCAGTACTTC
-	TRBV2	-	TRBJ1-4	14	CASSSRLGGEKLFF	TGTGCCAGCAGTAGTCGTCTCGGGGGTGAAAAACTGTTTTTT
-	TRBV20-1	many	TRBJ1-1	12	CSAMQENTEAFF	TGCAGTGCTATGCAGGAGAACACTGAAGCTTTCTTT
-	TRBV7-2	-	TRBJ1-2	15	CASSLGYSTNYGYTF	TGTGCCAGCAGCTTGGGGTACAGTACTAACTATGGCTACACCTTC
-	TRBV30	few	TRBJ2-3	14	CAWSPSRSTDTQYF	TGTGCCTGGAGTCCGAGTAGGAGCACAGATACGCAGTATTTT
-	TRBV28	few	TRBJ1-2	15	CASSYRIPTGYGYTF	TGTGCCAGCAGTTATAGGATACCCACGGGCTATGGCTACACCTTC
-	TRBV5-6	-	TRBJ1-3	13	CASSLSFRNTIYF	TGTGCCAGCAGCTTGAGTTTCAGAAACACCATATATTTT
TRBD1	TRBV7-3	many	TRBJ2-1	15	CASSFRQGATSEQFF	TGTGCCAGCAGCTTCAGACAGGGGGCGACCAGTGAGCAGTTCTTC
TRBD2	TRBV4-2	many	TRBJ2-5	17	CASSQDPLAGGHETQYF	TGTGCCAGCAGCCAAGATCCCCTAGCGGGGGGGCACGAGACCCAGTACTTC
TRBD1	TRBV9	-	TRBJ2-5	14	CASSAARGNTRKYF	TGTGCCAGCAGCGCAGCCAGGGGGAATACTAGGAAGTACTTC
-	TRBV5-6	-	TRBJ2-3	16	CASSLLASASTDTQYF	TGTGCCAGCAGCTTGCTAGCATCGGCTAGCACAGATACGCAGTATTTT
TRBD1	TRBV10-3	-	TRBJ1-1	15	CAISEGQALNTEAFF	TGTGCCATCAGTGAGGGACAGGCCTTGAACACTGAAGCTTTCTTT
-	TRBV6-4	-	TRBJ2-3	14	CASSDSKQRDTQYF	TGTGCCAGCAGTGACTCGAAACAGAGAGATACGCAGTATTTT
TRBD2	TRBV12-3/TRBV12-4	many	TRBJ2-1	15	CASSLSGGRGNEQFF	TGTGCCAGCAGTCTTAGCGGGGGCCGGGGCAATGAGCAGTTCTTC
-	TRBV6-2/TRBV6-3	-	TRBJ1-5	14	CASSTGDPNQPQHF	TGTGCCAGCAGTACCGGGGACCCCAATCAGCCCCAGCATTTT
-	TRBV29-1	-	TRBJ1-2	13	CSVAGGRGYGYTF	TGCAGCGTTGCTGGAGGGAGGGGCTATGGCTACACCTTC
-	TRBV20-1	once	TRBJ2-3	12	CSAWEPTDTQYF	TGCAGTGCTTGGGAACCCACAGATACGCAGTATTTT
TRBD1	TRBV5-1	few	TRBJ1-4	18	CASSLARIPTGANEKLFF	TGCGCCAGCAGCTTGGCCCGGATTCCGACAGGGGCTAATGAAAAACTGTTTTTT
TRBD1	TRBV19	few	TRBJ1-1	14	CASSSDRVLTEAFF	TGTGCCAGTAGTTCGGACAGGGTTCTCACTGAAGCTTTCTTT
-	TRBV20-1	-	TRBJ2-7	16	CSVTRWATGADYEQYF	TGCAGTGTTACCCGGTGGGCAACGGGAGCTGACTACGAGCAGTACTTC
-	TRBV20-1	few	TRBJ2-7	11	CSARGSYEQYF	TGCAGTGCTAGAGGCAGTTACGAGCAGTACTTC
-	TRBV5-1	-	TRBJ2-2	13	CASSLVSAGELFF	TGCGCCAGCAGCTTGGTCAGTGCGGGGGAGCTGTTTTTT
-	TRBV5-1	-	TRBJ1-3	15	CASSLGTIIGNTIYF	TGCGCCAGCAGCTTGGGGACGATTATTGGAAACACCATATATTTT
-	TRBV9	many	TRBJ1-4	16	CASSMTLGGFDEKLFF	TGTGCCAGCAGCATGACGTTAGGGGGGTTCGATGAAAAACTGTTTTTT
TRBD2	TRBV29-1	-	TRBJ2-7	14	CSVEKTSGSYEQYF	TGCAGCGTTGAAAAAACTAGCGGGAGCTACGAGCAGTACTTC
-	TRBV12-3/TRBV12-4	many	TRBJ1-5	14	CASSLDQVDQPQHF	TGTGCCAGCAGTTTAGATCAAGTCGATCAGCCCCAGCATTTT